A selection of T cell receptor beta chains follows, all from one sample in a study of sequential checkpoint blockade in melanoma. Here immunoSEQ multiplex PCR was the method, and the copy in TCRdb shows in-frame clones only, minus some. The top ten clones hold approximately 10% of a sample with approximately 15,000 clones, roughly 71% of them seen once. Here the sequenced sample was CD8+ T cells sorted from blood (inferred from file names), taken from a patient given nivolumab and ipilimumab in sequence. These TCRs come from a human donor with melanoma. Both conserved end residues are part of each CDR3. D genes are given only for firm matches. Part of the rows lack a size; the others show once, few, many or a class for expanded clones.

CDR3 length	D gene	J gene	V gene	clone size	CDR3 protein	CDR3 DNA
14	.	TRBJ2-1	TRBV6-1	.	CASSISSLYNEQFF	TGTGCCAGCAGTATATCCTCCCTTTACAATGAGCAGTTCTTC
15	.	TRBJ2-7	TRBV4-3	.	CAGSPSWGGREEQYF	TGCGCCGGCAGCCCATCGTGGGGGGGGCGAGAGGAGCAGTACTTC
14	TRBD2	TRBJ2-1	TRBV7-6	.	CASSFAGGYNEQFF	TGTGCCAGCAGCTTTGCGGGGGGCTACAATGAGCAGTTCTTC
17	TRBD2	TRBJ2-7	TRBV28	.	CASSFAGTSAISYEQYF	TGTGCCAGCAGTTTCGCCGGGACTAGCGCTATCTCCTACGAGCAGTACTTC
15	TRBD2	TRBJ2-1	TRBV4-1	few	CASRLTSGAGYEQFF	TGCGCCAGCAGACTTACTAGCGGAGCAGGCTATGAGCAGTTCTTC
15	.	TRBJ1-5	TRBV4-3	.	CASSQDQGGRGPQHF	TGCGCCAGCAGCCAAGACCAGGGTGGCAGGGGGCCCCAGCATTTT
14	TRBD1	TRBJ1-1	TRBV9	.	CASSGQGGNTEAFF	TGTGCCAGCAGCGGGCAGGGGGGGAACACTGAAGCTTTCTTT
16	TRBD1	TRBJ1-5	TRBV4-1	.	CASSPSTGGWGQPQHF	TGCGCCAGCAGCCCTTCAACAGGGGGCTGGGGACAGCCCCAGCATTTT
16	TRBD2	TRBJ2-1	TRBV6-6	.	CASSLTSGRAYNEQFF	TGTGCCAGCAGTTTGACTAGCGGGAGGGCCTACAATGAGCAGTTCTTC
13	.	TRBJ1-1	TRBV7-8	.	CASSPSPNTEAFF	TGTGCCAGCAGCCCTAGCCCGAACACTGAAGCTTTCTTT
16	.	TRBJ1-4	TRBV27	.	CASSFSGDLLVEKLFF	TGTGCCAGCAGTTTCTCAGGGGATTTATTGGTTGAAAAACTGTTTTTT
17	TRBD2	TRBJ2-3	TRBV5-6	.	CASSLYGTSGGAYTQYF	TGTGCCAGCAGCTTATACGGGACTAGCGGGGGGGCCTATACGCAGTATTTT
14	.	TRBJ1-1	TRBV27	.	CASSSRAWVTEAFF	TGTGCCAGCAGTTCCAGGGCCTGGGTCACTGAAGCTTTCTTT
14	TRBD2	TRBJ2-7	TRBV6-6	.	CASSRSGSLREQYF	TGTGCCAGCAGTCGTAGCGGGAGTCTTCGCGAGCAGTACTTC
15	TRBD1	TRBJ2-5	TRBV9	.	CASSEQGGGQETQYF	TGTGCCAGCAGCGAACAGGGGGGAGGCCAAGAGACCCAGTACTTC
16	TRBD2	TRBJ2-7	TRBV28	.	CASSPATAGGSYEQYF	TGTGCCAGCAGTCCGGCTACGGCGGGAGGTTCCTACGAGCAGTACTTC
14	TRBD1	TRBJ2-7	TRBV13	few	CASSLRTGSYEQYF	TGTGCCAGCAGTCTTCGGACAGGGAGCTACGAGCAGTACTTC
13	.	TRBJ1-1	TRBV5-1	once	CASSPGSLTEAFF	TGCGCCAGCAGCCCCGGGAGTTTGACTGAAGCTTTCTTT
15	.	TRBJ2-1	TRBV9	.	CASSNTRVTYNEQFF	TGTGCCAGCAGCAACACCAGGGTAACCTACAATGAGCAGTTCTTC
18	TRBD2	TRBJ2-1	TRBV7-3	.	CASSFPPGTSGGQDEQFF	TGTGCCAGCAGCTTTCCGCCTGGGACTAGCGGGGGGCAGGATGAGCAGTTCTTC
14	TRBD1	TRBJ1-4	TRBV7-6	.	CASSGQGFNEKLFF	TGTGCCAGCAGCGGACAGGGATTTAATGAAAAACTGTTTTTT
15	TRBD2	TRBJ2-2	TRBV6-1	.	CASSEASGGAGELFF	TGTGCCAGCAGTGAAGCTAGCGGGGGGGCCGGGGAGCTGTTTTTT
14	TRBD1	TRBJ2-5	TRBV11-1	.	CASSLTGVLETQYF	TGTGCCAGCAGTTTGACAGGGGTCTTAGAGACCCAGTACTTC
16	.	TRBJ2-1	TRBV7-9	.	CASSRPTGTIYNEQFF	TGTGCCAGCAGCCGTCCGACAGGTACGATTTACAATGAGCAGTTCTTC
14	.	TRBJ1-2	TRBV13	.	CASSFPGQNYGYTF	TGTGCCAGCAGCTTCCCCGGACAGAACTATGGCTACACCTTC
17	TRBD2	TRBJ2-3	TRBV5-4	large	CASSLELAGTLTDTQYF	TGTGCCAGCAGCTTGGAACTAGCGGGGACCCTCACAGATACGCAGTATTTT
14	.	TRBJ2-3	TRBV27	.	CASSPYRVTDTQYF	TGTGCCAGCAGTCCCTACAGGGTTACAGATACGCAGTATTTT
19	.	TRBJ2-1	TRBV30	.	CAWSVPLTRRDKIYNEQFF	TGTGCCTGGAGTGTACCCCTCACCAGACGGGACAAGATCTACAATGAGCAGTTCTTC
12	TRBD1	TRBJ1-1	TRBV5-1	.	CASRQGITEAFF	TGCGCCAGCAGACAGGGGATCACTGAAGCTTTCTTT
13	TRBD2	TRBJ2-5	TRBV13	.	CASSSGTTRTQYF	TGTGCCAGCAGTTCCGGGACTACGAGAACCCAGTACTTC
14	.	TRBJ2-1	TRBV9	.	CASSGTGSTVEQFF	TGTGCCAGCAGCGGAACAGGGTCGACGGTTGAGCAGTTCTTC